The clone carrying this TCR beta chain has only a few counts. Trimming took off 5 bases at V and 1 base at J, with 12 bases between the two ends. Germline CDR1 and CDR2: SEHNR and FQNEAQ (reference sequence). The CDR3 runs 15 residues. The data are from a study of blood T cell repertoires in COVID-19. Study in general: Collection of acute and convalescent COVID-19 samples took place in the United States, Italy and Spain. PBMCs, B-cell-depleted T cells, or T cells provided the cDNA or gDNA that made up the material.

Clones were sequenced by immunoSEQ multiplex PCR, and TCRdb holds only the in-frame ones, with some missing. The table records roughly 300,000 clones, around 90% of them present only once. This rearrangement joins TRBV7-9 to TRBJ1-3; tentatively, D is TRBD1 (5 bases). Sequencing was performed on peripheral blood. The origin of this receptor is a woman younger than 45 with COVID-19, enrolled during active disease. The CDR3 sequence is CASSDLQDSGNTIYF. As DNA, the CDR3 is TGTGCCAGCAGCGACTTACAGGATTCTGGAAACACCATATATTTT.